At least ten counts were recorded for the clone carrying this TCR beta chain. The trim removed 6 bases at V and 4 bases at J, leaving 8 bases unmatched. CDR3 length: 14 amino acids. Germline CDR1 reads DFQATT; CDR2 reads SNEGSKA (reference sequence). TCRdb recomputed calls from the 5' RACE reads with MiXCR, one row per CDR3 protein. The sample holds more than 75,000 distinct CDR3 sequences; roughly an eighth are singletons and the top ten take about 6.1%. This specimen comes from a study of early T cells in non-severe SARS-CoV-2 infection. The rearrangement links TRBV20-1 to TRBJ1-1, with 10 bases fitting TRBD1. The source is an adult who was a healthcare worker with PCR-confirmed SARS-CoV-2 infection or an uninfected control (not recorded which). The source material was whole blood. The DNA for the CDR3 is TGCAGTGCCGCCGGGCGGACAGGGGGCACTGAAGCTTTCTTT. It translates to CSAAGRTGGTEAFF.